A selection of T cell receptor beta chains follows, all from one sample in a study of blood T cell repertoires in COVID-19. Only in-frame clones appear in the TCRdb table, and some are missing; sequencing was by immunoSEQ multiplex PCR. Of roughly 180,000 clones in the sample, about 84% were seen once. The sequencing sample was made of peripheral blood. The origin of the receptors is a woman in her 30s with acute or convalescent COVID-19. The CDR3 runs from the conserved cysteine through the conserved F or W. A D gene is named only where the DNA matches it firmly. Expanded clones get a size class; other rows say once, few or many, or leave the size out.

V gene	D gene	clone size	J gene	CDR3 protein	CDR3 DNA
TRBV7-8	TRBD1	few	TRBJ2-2	CASSRGQGRTGELFF	TGTGCCAGCAGCCGAGGACAGGGCCGGACCGGGGAGCTGTTTTTT
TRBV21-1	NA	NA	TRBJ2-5	CASSKGNQTSGSGETQYF	TGTGCCAGCAGCAAAGGGAACCAGACTAGCGGGAGTGGAGAGACCCAGTACTTC
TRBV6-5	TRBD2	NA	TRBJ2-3	CASSYGGGVAQYF	TGTGCCAGCAGTTACGGCGGGGGAGTAGCGCAGTATTTT
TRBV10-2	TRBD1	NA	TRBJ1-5	CASSEFHRGGQPQHF	TGCGCCAGCAGTGAGTTCCACAGGGGCGGACAGCCCCAGCATTTT
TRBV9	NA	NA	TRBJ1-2	CASSARGRESYGYTF	TGTGCCAGCAGCGCCCGTGGGAGGGAGAGCTATGGCTACACCTTC
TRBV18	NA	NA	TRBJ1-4	CASSPNWQSIEKLFF	TGTGCCAGCTCCCCGAATTGGCAGTCAATTGAAAAACTGTTTTTT
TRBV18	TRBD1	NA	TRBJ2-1	CASSPETGNNEQFF	TGTGCCAGCTCACCCGAGACAGGGAACAATGAGCAGTTCTTC
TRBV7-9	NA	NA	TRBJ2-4	CASSGRDADIQYF	TGTGCCAGCAGCGGCAGGGATGCGGACATTCAGTACTTC
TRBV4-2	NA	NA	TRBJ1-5	CASSQGGGQPQHF	TGTGCCAGCAGCCAAGGGGGCGGTCAGCCCCAGCATTTT
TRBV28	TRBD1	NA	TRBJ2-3	CASSNRDRGTDTQYF	TGTGCCAGTTCTAACCGGGACAGGGGGACAGATACGCAGTATTTT
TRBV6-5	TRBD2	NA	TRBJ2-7	CATWGGEEQYF	TGTGCCACCTGGGGGGGAGAAGAGCAGTACTTC
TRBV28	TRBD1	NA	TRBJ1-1	CASNTQGADTEAFF	TGTGCCAGCAACACCCAGGGGGCGGACACTGAAGCTTTCTTT
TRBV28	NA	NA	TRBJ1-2	CASNGEIYGYTF	TGTGCCAGCAACGGGGAAATCTATGGCTACACCTTC
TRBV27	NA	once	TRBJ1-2	CASSFRGANYGYTF	TGTGCCAGCAGTTTCAGGGGTGCTAACTATGGCTACACCTTC
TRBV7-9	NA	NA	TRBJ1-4	CASSTSGRGEKLFF	TGTGCCAGCAGCACCTCGGGGAGGGGTGAAAAACTGTTTTTT
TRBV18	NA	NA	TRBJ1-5	CASSGAEMARNQPQHF	TGTGCCAGCTCAGGAGCGGAAATGGCCCGCAATCAGCCCCAGCATTTT
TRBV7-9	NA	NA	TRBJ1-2	CASMSITRAGANDYGYTF	TGTGCCAGCATGTCGATCACTCGGGCAGGGGCGAACGACTATGGCTACACCTTC
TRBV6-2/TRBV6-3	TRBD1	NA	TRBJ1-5	CASSPRQGVYQPQHF	TGTGCCAGCAGTCCCAGACAGGGGGTTTATCAGCCCCAGCATTTT
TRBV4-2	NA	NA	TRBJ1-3	CASSLSGNTIYF	TGTGCCAGCAGTCTCTCTGGAAACACCATATATTTT
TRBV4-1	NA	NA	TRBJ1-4	CASSQVQGANEKLFF	TGCGCCAGCAGCCAAGTACAGGGAGCTAATGAAAAACTGTTTTTT
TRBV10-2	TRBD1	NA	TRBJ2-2	CASSHRGLDTGELFF	TGCGCCAGCAGCCACAGGGGGCTAGACACCGGGGAGCTGTTTTTT
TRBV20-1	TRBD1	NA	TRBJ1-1	CSASTRTGVTEAFF	TGCAGTGCTAGTACCAGGACAGGGGTGACTGAAGCTTTCTTT
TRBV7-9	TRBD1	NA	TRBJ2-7	CASSLSDRGTYEQYF	TGTGCCAGCAGCTTATCGGACAGGGGAACCTACGAGCAGTACTTC
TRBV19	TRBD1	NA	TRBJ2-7	CASSIGQGAYEQYF	TGTGCCAGTAGTATTGGACAGGGGGCCTACGAGCAGTACTTC